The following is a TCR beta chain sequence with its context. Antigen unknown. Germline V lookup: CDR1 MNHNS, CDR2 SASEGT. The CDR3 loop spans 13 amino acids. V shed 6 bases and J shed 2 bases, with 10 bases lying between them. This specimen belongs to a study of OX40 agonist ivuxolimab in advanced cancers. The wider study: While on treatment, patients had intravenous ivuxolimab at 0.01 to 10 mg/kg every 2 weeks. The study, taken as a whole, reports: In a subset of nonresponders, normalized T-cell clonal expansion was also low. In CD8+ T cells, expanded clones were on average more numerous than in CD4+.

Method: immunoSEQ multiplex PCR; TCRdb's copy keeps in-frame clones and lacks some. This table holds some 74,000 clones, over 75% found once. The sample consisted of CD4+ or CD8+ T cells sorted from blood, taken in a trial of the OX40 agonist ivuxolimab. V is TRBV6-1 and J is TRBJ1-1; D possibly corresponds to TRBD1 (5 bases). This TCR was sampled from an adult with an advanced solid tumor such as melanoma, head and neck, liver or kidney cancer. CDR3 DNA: TGTGCCAGCAGGAGACAGAGAAACACTGAAGCTTTCTTT. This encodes CASRRQRNTEAFF.